A selection of T cell receptor beta chains follows, all from one sample in a study of shared clonotypes between healthy human individuals. Some clones are missing from TCRdb's copy, which holds only in-frame ones; the method was immunoSEQ multiplex PCR. The sample includes millions of clones, approximately 92% of them seen just once. Material for sequencing was naive CD4+ T cells sorted from blood. The receptors were sampled from a man aged 18-30 years in good health. Both conserved end residues are part of each CDR3. Each record gives: V gene, J gene, clone size, D gene, CDR3 DNA, CDR3 protein. A D gene is named only where the DNA matches it firmly. Size tells how often a clone was seen (once, few, many) or the class of an expanded clone, and some rows leave it out.

V gene: TRBV6-6; J gene: TRBJ2-7; clone size: -; D gene: -; CDR3 DNA: TGTGCCAGCTCCAAGATAGGGGCAGACACCTACGAGCAGTACTTC; CDR3 protein: CASSKIGADTYEQYF
V gene: TRBV5-1; J gene: TRBJ1-5; clone size: -; D gene: -; CDR3 DNA: TGCGCCAGCAGCTTGGATAGGGGTGGCAATCAGCCCCAGCATTTT; CDR3 protein: CASSLDRGGNQPQHF
V gene: TRBV27; J gene: TRBJ2-5; clone size: -; D gene: -; CDR3 DNA: TGTGCCAGCAGTTCCACACGGAGGGAGACCCAGTACTTC; CDR3 protein: CASSSTRRETQYF
V gene: TRBV10-3; J gene: TRBJ2-3; clone size: -; D gene: -; CDR3 DNA: TGTGCCATCAGTGAACCGCTGAACACAGATACGCAGTATTTT; CDR3 protein: CAISEPLNTDTQYF
V gene: TRBV7-2; J gene: TRBJ2-3; clone size: -; D gene: -; CDR3 DNA: TGTGCCAGCAGCTTAGCGGGTTTTCGTTCAGATACGCAGTATTTT; CDR3 protein: CASSLAGFRSDTQYF
V gene: TRBV10-3; J gene: TRBJ2-7; clone size: -; D gene: -; CDR3 DNA: TGTGCCATCAATGGGCCAGCGGACTACGAGCAGTACTTC; CDR3 protein: CAINGPADYEQYF
V gene: TRBV19; J gene: TRBJ1-5; clone size: -; D gene: -; CDR3 DNA: TGTGCCAGTAGTATAGTGGAACAGCAGAATCAGCCCCAGCATTTT; CDR3 protein: CASSIVEQQNQPQHF
V gene: TRBV6-6; J gene: TRBJ1-1; clone size: -; D gene: -; CDR3 DNA: TGTGCCAGCAGTCGTCGGGACCGCATGAACACTGAAGCTTTCTTT; CDR3 protein: CASSRRDRMNTEAFF
V gene: TRBV5-4; J gene: TRBJ2-2; clone size: once; D gene: -; CDR3 DNA: TGTGCCAGCAGCTTTGAAGGGGAGCTGTTTTTT; CDR3 protein: CASSFEGELFF
V gene: TRBV4-3; J gene: TRBJ2-7; clone size: -; D gene: TRBD1; CDR3 DNA: TGCGCCAGCAGCCAAGAGAGGGGGACAGGGAACTACGAGCAGTACTTC; CDR3 protein: CASSQERGTGNYEQYF
V gene: TRBV5-1; J gene: TRBJ2-6; clone size: -; D gene: -; CDR3 DNA: TGCGCCAGCAGCGTGGACAGTGCGAGCTCTGGGGCCAACGTCCTGACTTTC; CDR3 protein: CASSVDSASSGANVLTF
V gene: TRBV4-3; J gene: TRBJ2-4; clone size: -; D gene: TRBD2; CDR3 DNA: TGCGCCAGCAGCCAAGAACTGACTAGCGGGAGGGACTTAGCCAAAAACATTCAGTACTTC; CDR3 protein: CASSQELTSGRDLAKNIQYF
V gene: TRBV7-8; J gene: TRBJ2-7; clone size: -; D gene: TRBD2; CDR3 DNA: TGTGCCAGCAGCTTCACTAGCGGCTCCTACGAGCAGTACTTC; CDR3 protein: CASSFTSGSYEQYF
V gene: TRBV19; J gene: TRBJ2-1; clone size: -; D gene: TRBD2; CDR3 DNA: TGTGCCAGTAGTATTAGCGGGGGAGGAAATGAGCAGTTCTTC; CDR3 protein: CASSISGGGNEQFF
V gene: TRBV30; J gene: TRBJ2-1; clone size: -; D gene: -; CDR3 DNA: TGTGCCTGGAGTGTAAGTAGCCACAATGAGCAGTTCTTC; CDR3 protein: CAWSVSSHNEQFF
V gene: TRBV7-6; J gene: TRBJ2-7; clone size: few; D gene: TRBD2; CDR3 DNA: TGTGCCAGCAGCTCCTTCCTAGCGGGAGTTTTTAGCGACGAGCAGTACTTC; CDR3 protein: CASSSFLAGVFSDEQYF
V gene: TRBV7-9; J gene: TRBJ1-1; clone size: few; D gene: -; CDR3 DNA: TGTGCCAGCAGCTTAACAGGGAATATGGGTGAAGCTTTCTTT; CDR3 protein: CASSLTGNMGEAFF
V gene: TRBV4-1; J gene: TRBJ2-3; clone size: -; D gene: -; CDR3 DNA: TGCGCCAGCAGGCCGCGGGACTTAGGCACAGATACGCAGTATTTT; CDR3 protein: CASRPRDLGTDTQYF
V gene: TRBV19; J gene: TRBJ2-2; clone size: once; D gene: -; CDR3 DNA: TGTGCCAGTAGCTGGGGGACACAGAACACCGGGGAGCTGTTTTTT; CDR3 protein: CASSWGTQNTGELFF
V gene: TRBV6-5; J gene: TRBJ1-1; clone size: -; D gene: -; CDR3 DNA: TGTGCCAGCAGTTACTTTCGGGGGTCTGAAGCTTTCTTT; CDR3 protein: CASSYFRGSEAFF
V gene: TRBV6-1; J gene: TRBJ1-5; clone size: -; D gene: -; CDR3 DNA: TGTGCCAGCAGTGAGGGGTTCGTCTTCCAAGCCCAGCATTTT; CDR3 protein: CASSEGFVFQAQHF
V gene: TRBV27; J gene: TRBJ2-5; clone size: -; D gene: -; CDR3 DNA: TGTGCCAGCCAGGGGGCGGGACTAGGGAGCTCGCAGACCCAGTACTTC; CDR3 protein: CASQGAGLGSSQTQYF
V gene: TRBV30; J gene: TRBJ2-1; clone size: -; D gene: TRBD2; CDR3 DNA: TGTGCCTGGAGTCCCGGGACTAGCGGGTCCAATGAGCAGTTCTTC; CDR3 protein: CAWSPGTSGSNEQFF
V gene: TRBV5-1; J gene: TRBJ2-5; clone size: -; D gene: -; CDR3 DNA: TGCGCCAGCAGCTACGGCGGGGTCCAAGAGACCCAGTACTTC; CDR3 protein: CASSYGGVQETQYF
V gene: TRBV27; J gene: TRBJ2-1; clone size: once; D gene: -; CDR3 DNA: TGTGCCAGCACCCCCTTTGGGGGCACTTCCTACAATGAGCAGTTCTTC; CDR3 protein: CASTPFGGTSYNEQFF
V gene: TRBV7-2; J gene: TRBJ2-3; clone size: -; D gene: -; CDR3 DNA: TGTGCCAGCAGCGCACTATCAGATACGCAGTATTTT; CDR3 protein: CASSALSDTQYF
V gene: TRBV5-1; J gene: TRBJ2-5; clone size: once; D gene: -; CDR3 DNA: TGCGCCAGCAGCGGAGGTCCTCAAGAGACCCAGTACTTC; CDR3 protein: CASSGGPQETQYF
V gene: TRBV4-1; J gene: TRBJ2-1; clone size: -; D gene: TRBD1; CDR3 DNA: TGCGCCAGCAGCCAAGGGGGGACAGGATATCCCAATGAGCAGTTCTTC; CDR3 protein: CASSQGGTGYPNEQFF
V gene: TRBV2; J gene: TRBJ2-1; clone size: -; D gene: TRBD2; CDR3 DNA: TGTGCCAGCAATCGACTAGCGGCTAACAATGAGCAGTTCTTC; CDR3 protein: CASNRLAANNEQFF
V gene: TRBV30; J gene: TRBJ2-5; clone size: -; D gene: -; CDR3 DNA: TGTGCCTGGAGCGGACGGGACCAAGAGACCCAGTACTTC; CDR3 protein: CAWSGRDQETQYF
V gene: TRBV6-1; J gene: TRBJ2-5; clone size: -; D gene: TRBD2; CDR3 DNA: TGTGCCAGCAGTCCGATTTGGGGGGGAGGAGAGACCCAGTACTTC; CDR3 protein: CASSPIWGGGETQYF
V gene: TRBV5-1; J gene: TRBJ2-3; clone size: -; D gene: TRBD2; CDR3 DNA: TGCGCCAGCATCCGGGGTAGCGGGACTACCACAGATACGCAGTATTTT; CDR3 protein: CASIRGSGTTTDTQYF
V gene: TRBV7-2; J gene: TRBJ1-6; clone size: -; D gene: -; CDR3 DNA: TGTGCCAGCAGCTTAGAATATGGACGGCGCAATTCACCCCTCCACTTT; CDR3 protein: CASSLEYGRRNSPLHF
V gene: TRBV19; J gene: TRBJ1-4; clone size: -; D gene: -; CDR3 DNA: TGTGCCAGTAGTATAGATCAAAAGAGTGAAAAACTGTTTTTT; CDR3 protein: CASSIDQKSEKLFF
V gene: TRBV7-3; J gene: TRBJ2-6; clone size: -; D gene: TRBD2; CDR3 DNA: TGTGCCAGCAGCTCGGGAGGAGCTGGGGCCAACGTCCTGACTTTC; CDR3 protein: CASSSGGAGANVLTF
V gene: TRBV7-9; J gene: TRBJ1-6; clone size: -; D gene: TRBD1; CDR3 DNA: TGTGCCAGCAGCCCGGGGACAGGGGCAAATTCACCCCTCCACTTT; CDR3 protein: CASSPGTGANSPLHF
V gene: TRBV6-6; J gene: TRBJ2-6; clone size: -; D gene: -; CDR3 DNA: TGTGCCAGCAGTTACTCGACCGGGGCCAACGTCCTGACTTTC; CDR3 protein: CASSYSTGANVLTF
V gene: TRBV15; J gene: TRBJ2-5; clone size: -; D gene: -; CDR3 DNA: TGTGCCACCAGCAGAGTTTCAGGGGAGACCCAGTACTTC; CDR3 protein: CATSRVSGETQYF
V gene: TRBV19; J gene: TRBJ2-3; clone size: -; D gene: -; CDR3 DNA: TGTGCCAGTAGTATATCTCCAAACACAGATACGCAGTATTTT; CDR3 protein: CASSISPNTDTQYF
V gene: TRBV6-5; J gene: TRBJ1-1; clone size: -; D gene: -; CDR3 DNA: TGTGCCAGCCTCAGGAGCGGGGCGGAGAACACTGAAGCTTTCTTT; CDR3 protein: CASLRSGAENTEAFF